Below are 26 T cell receptor beta chains sequenced from a single sample in a study of shared clonotypes between healthy human individuals (dated by TCRdb to about 2020). CD8 naive samples were CD45RO-negative cells positively selected for CCR7, giving a CD45RA+CCR7+ population that excluded TemRA cells. The library was made by the immunoSEQ multiplex PCR assay. Not all clones reach the TCRdb copy of this immuneACCESS table, which keeps in-frame sequences only. Checked studies attribute under half of the gap to unresolved V genes and leave the rest unexplained. The sample table holds over 800,000 clones, of which 80% to 95% were seen once. Less than 25% of the sample is taken by the ten largest. Sequenced: naive CD8+ T cells sorted from blood. In light of the paper, this sample's cell subset or site label describes: CD45RA+CCR7+. These receptors all stem from a man aged 25-45 years in good health.

The V call is TRBV15, the J call TRBJ2-7; D remains unclear. This CDR3 spans 17 amino acids. Germline lookup yields CDR1 LNHNV and CDR2 YYDKDF (reference sequence). V was shortened by 1 base and J by 2 bases, with 18 bases between the two germline ends. CDR3 nucleotides: TGTGCCACCAGCAGAGGTCGCGGCGGTAGTCGCGCCTACGAGCAGTACTTC. Residues: CATSRGRGGSRAYEQYF.

The rearrangement uses TRBV10-1 and TRBJ2-3; D call uncertain. V gave up 4 bases and J gave up 2 bases, with 10 bases separating them. Germline-derived CDR1 and CDR2 are WNHNN and SYGVQD (reference sequence). This CDR3 has 14 amino acids. This CDR3 is CASSGRLATDTQYF. CDR3 nucleotide sequence: TGCGCCAGCAGTGGTCGCTTGGCCACAGATACGCAGTATTTT.

This sequence joins TRBV6-1 and TRBJ2-7; tentative D call: TRBD2 (6 bases). Per the germline V gene, CDR1 is MNHNS and CDR2 is SASEGT. The CDR3 extends over 14 amino acids. Trimming cost V 7 bases and J 2 bases, with 15 bases left between them. CDR3 in amino acids: CASNEGRGAYEQYF. The CDR3, as DNA: TGTGCCAGCAACGAGGGGCGGGGTGCCTACGAGCAGTACTTC.

The chain links TRBV5-4 to TRBJ1-1, with a possible D match to TRBD1 (5 bases). The germline CDR1 and CDR2 sequences are SGHNT and YYREEE (reference sequence). CDR3 length: 15 amino acids. V lost 4 bases, J lost 4 bases, and 17 bases lay in between. The CDR3 region is CASSPAGGSGTEAFF. For the CDR3, the DNA is TGTGCCAGCAGCCCCGCCGGGGGGAGTGGCACTGAAGCTTTCTTT.

The chain uses TRBV15 and TRBJ1-2; D perhaps matches TRBD1 (5 bases). From germline, CDR1 is LNHNV and CDR2 YYDKDF (reference sequence). V was shortened by 5 bases and J by 0 bases, with 22 bases between the two germline ends. The CDR3 has 18 residues. CDR3 protein: CATSRGVTTRAANYGYTF. The CDR3, as DNA: TGTGCCACCAGCCGGGGGGTTACAACGAGGGCGGCTAACTATGGCTACACCTTC.

With regard to this clone: Within the sample, other DNA sequences also encode this same CDR3. The chain recombines TRBV28 with TRBJ1-1; D perhaps matches TRBD1 (6 bases). V shed 6 bases and J shed 0 bases, with 11 bases lying between them. Looked up from germline, CDR1 is MDHEN and CDR2 is SYDVKM. CDR3 length: 14 residues. CDR3 bases: TGTGCCAGCAGCTTACAGGGAGTGAACACTGAAGCTTTCTTT. Translating it yields CASSLQGVNTEAFF. The variable domain in full, with the rest retrieved from reference TRBV28 and TRBJ1-1, is DVKVTQSSRYLVKRTGEKVFLECVQDMDHENMFWYRQDPGLGLRLIYFSYDVKMKEKGDIPEGYSVSREKKERFSLILESASTNQTSMYLCASSLQGVNTEAFFGQGTRLTVV.

The DNA for the CDR3 is TGCGCCAGCAGCTTGCGAGGCACCCTGTCCACAGATACGCAGTATTTT. Translating gives CASSLRGTLSTDTQYF. The J gene is TRBJ2-3, the V gene TRBV5-1; D remains ambiguous. The germline V gene has CDR1 SGHRS and CDR2 YFSETQ. CDR3 length equals 16 residues. The V end lost 1 base, the J end lost 2 bases, and 14 bases lay between the germline ends.

The genes are TRBV7-9 and TRBJ1-2; a weak D match, TRBD1 (6 bases). Looked up from germline, CDR1 is SEHNR and CDR2 is FQNEAQ (reference sequence). The CDR3 has 16 residues. Trimming left V 0 bases short and J 3 bases short, with 14 bases between. DNA of the CDR3: TGTGCCAGCAGCTTAGCAGGAACAGGGCTCGACTATGGCTACACCTTC. It translates to CASSLAGTGLDYGYTF.

The CDR3 loop is CASSAIGVGDTDTQYF. In nucleotides, the CDR3 is TGTGCCAGCAGTGCGATCGGGGTTGGCGACACAGATACGCAGTATTTT. The J gene is TRBJ2-3, the V gene TRBV7-9, with a weak D call TRBD2 (5 bases). Trimming stripped 6 bases from V and 2 bases from J, with 18 bases between. This CDR3 is 16 amino acids long. Germline V CDR1 and CDR2: SEHNR, FQNEAQ (reference sequence).

The CDR3 DNA reads TGTGCCAGCAGTTTATCCTCCTCGGGTGAGCAGTTCTTC. Protein: CASSLSSSGEQFF. The chain combines TRBV27 with TRBJ2-1, with D unclear. V dropped 0 bases and J dropped 9 bases, with 9 bases sitting between them. Germline CDR1 is MNHEY and CDR2 is SMNVEV (reference sequence). The CDR3 consists of 13 residues.

The CDR3 reads CASSLGRLYGYTF. As DNA, the CDR3 is TGTGCCAGCAGCTTAGGCAGGCTCTATGGCTACACCTTC. The J gene is TRBJ1-2, the V gene TRBV7-8; the D is unclear. V was pared by 1 base and J by 4 bases, with 7 bases between. Germline assignment: CDR1 SGHVS and CDR2 FQNEAQ. The CDR3 contains 13 residues. Full variable domain (remainder filled in from reference TRBV7-8 and TRBJ1-2): GAGVSQSPRYKVAKRGQDVALRCDPISGHVSLFWYQQALGQGPEFLTYFQNEAQLDKSGLPSDRFFAERPEGSVSTLKIQRTQQEDSAVYLCASSLGRLYGYTFGSGTRLTVV.

This clone has only one observation. The chain uses TRBV12-5 and TRBJ2-5; TRBD2 matches at 11 bases. From germline, CDR1 is LGHNT and CDR2 FRNRAP. This CDR3 spans 18 amino acids. V was clipped by 0 bases and J by 5 bases; unmatched bases: 11. CDR3 bases: TGTGCTAGTGGTTTGGTGCTAGCGGGAGGTCGGGGTAGGGAGACCCAGTACTTC. Protein: CASGLVLAGGRGRETQYF.

This chain's CDR3 is CASSPGMFPGANVLTF. As DNA, the CDR3 is TGTGCCAGTAGTCCCGGGATGTTCCCTGGGGCCAACGTCCTGACTTTC. The chain joins TRBV19 to TRBJ2-6, with TRBD2 as a possible D gene (5 bases). This CDR3 has 16 residues. From germline, CDR1 is LNHDA and CDR2 SQIVND (reference sequence). Trimming removed 5 bases from V and 2 bases from J, with 13 bases in between.

The rearrangement uses TRBV5-4 and TRBJ2-3, with 9 bases matching TRBD2. Germline trimming cut 5 bases from V and 2 bases from J; bases unmatched to any gene: 6. The CDR3 loop spans 15 amino acids. Per germline, CDR1 SGHNT and CDR2 YYREEE (reference sequence). The CDR3 DNA sequence: TGTGCCAGCAGTCAAGGACTAGCGTCCACAGATACGCAGTATTTT. This encodes CASSQGLASTDTQYF. The variable domain in full, with the rest retrieved from reference TRBV5-4 and TRBJ2-3, is ETGVTQSPTHLIKTRGQQVTLRCSSQSGHNTVSWYQQALGQGPQFIFQYYREEENGRGNFPPRFSGLQFPNYSSELNVNALELDDSALYLCASSQGLASTDTQYFGPGTRLTVL.

The V gene is TRBV7-9, the J gene TRBJ1-2, with 7 bases lining up with TRBD1. The length of the CDR3 is 18 residues. The ends lost 0 bases at V and 4 bases at J; junction bases unmatched: 14. Germline V gene sequence: CDR1 SEHNR, CDR2 FQNEAQ (reference sequence). The CDR3 is CASSLAPSRAGGGYGYTF. CDR3 bases: TGTGCCAGCAGCTTAGCCCCAAGTCGGGCAGGGGGAGGCTATGGCTACACCTTC.

V and J are TRBV28 and TRBJ1-5; D not resolved. Germline assignment: CDR1 MDHEN and CDR2 SYDVKM. This CDR3 spans 15 amino acids. V was cut by 3 bases and J by 0 bases, with 9 bases left in between. Here the CDR3 DNA reads TGTGCCAGCAGTTTCGGGATACTTAGCAATCAGCCCCAGCATTTT. Its translation is CASSFGILSNQPQHF.

The CDR3 region is CASRPFGQGTEAFF. The CDR3 DNA is TGTGCCAGCAGACCCTTTGGACAGGGTACTGAAGCTTTCTTT. The rearrangement joins TRBV27 to TRBJ1-1; 8 nucleotides match TRBD1. Germline trimming cut 6 bases from V and 5 bases from J; bases unmatched to any gene: 8. This CDR3 has 14 residues. Looked up from germline, CDR1 is MNHEY and CDR2 is SMNVEV (reference sequence).

The J gene is TRBJ2-2, the V gene TRBV27; D ambiguous. The CDR3 covers 12 residues. Trimming cost V 0 bases and J 6 bases, with 2 bases left between them. Per germline, CDR1 MNHEY and CDR2 SMNVEV (reference sequence). The CDR3 is CASSLSSGELFF. The CDR3 DNA reads TGTGCCAGCAGTTTATCGTCCGGGGAGCTGTTTTTT.

The V and J genes are TRBV14 and TRBJ1-1; 7 bases match TRBD1. The germline V gene encodes CDR1 SGHDN and CDR2 FVKESK. V was pared by 4 bases and J by 0 bases, with 14 bases of the junction left unmatched. The CDR3 spans 18 residues. The CDR3 is CASSPRGRHRRMNTEAFF. CDR3 bases: TGTGCCAGCAGCCCTAGGGGGCGCCATAGACGGATGAACACTGAAGCTTTCTTT. The full variable domain, with the rest looked up from reference TRBV14 and TRBJ1-1, is EAGVTQFPSHSVIEKGQTVTLRCDPISGHDNLYWYRRVMGKEIKFLLHFVKESKQDESGMPNNRFLAERTGGTYSTLKVQPAELEDSGVYFCASSPRGRHRRMNTEAFFGQGTRLTVV.

V and J are TRBV7-9 and TRBJ2-1; 8 bases line up with TRBD2. Germline V lookup: CDR1 SEHNR, CDR2 FQNEAQ (reference sequence). V lost 4 bases and J lost 4; bases outside the gene matches: 12. CDR3 length: 17 residues. The CDR3 region has the DNA TGTGCCAGCAGCTCACTCATCCGGACTAGCCCTTACAATGAGCAGTTCTTC. It specifies CASSSLIRTSPYNEQFF.

J is TRBJ1-1 and V is TRBV14, with D tentatively TRBD1 (5 bases). Germline CDR1 SGHDN, CDR2 FVKESK. The CDR3 is 13 amino acids. The V and J ends lost 3 bases and 4 bases respectively, with 9 bases between them. CDR3 DNA: TGTGCCAGCAGCCACGGGGGTTTCACTGAAGCTTTCTTT. It specifies CASSHGGFTEAFF.

The CDR3 is CAWSVGQGYGYTF. For the CDR3, the DNA is TGTGCCTGGAGTGTGGGTCAGGGGTATGGCTACACCTTC. This chain connects TRBV30 to TRBJ1-2; D might be TRBD1 (6 bases). Per the germline V gene, CDR1 is GTSNPN and CDR2 is SVGIG (reference sequence). This CDR3 is built from 13 residues. The V gene lost 0 bases and the J gene lost 5 bases, with 10 bases spanning the gap.

V gene TRBV5-1 combines with J gene TRBJ1-1, with 7 nucleotides matching TRBD1. The V segment lost 3 bases and the J segment 7 bases; nucleotides outside the gene matches: 9. The germline CDR1 and CDR2 sequences are SGHRS and YFSETQ. CDR3 size: 14 residues. CDR3: CASSYSTGRDEAFF. CDR3 nucleotide sequence: TGCGCCAGCAGCTACTCGACAGGGCGGGATGAAGCTTTCTTT.

The gene calls are TRBV27 and TRBJ2-2; 14 bases line up with TRBD2. V gave up 5 bases and J gave up 1 base; unmatched junction bases: 3. Germline loops: CDR1 MNHEY, CDR2 SMNVEV (reference sequence). The CDR3 is 17 amino acids. CDR3 DNA: TGTGCCAGCAGTATAGGACTAGCGGGAGGGAACACCGGGGAGCTGTTTTTT. Its translation is CASSIGLAGGNTGELFF.

This clone was seen once. The chain has TRBV30 and TRBJ2-5, with D unresolved. Germline-derived CDR1 and CDR2 are GTSNPN and SVGIG (reference sequence). V was cut by 0 bases and J by 2 bases, with 7 bases left in between. This CDR3 spans 13 amino acids. The DNA of the CDR3 is TGTGCCTGGAGTGTACGGAATCAAGAGACCCAGTACTTC. This sequence encodes CAWSVRNQETQYF.

The rearrangement joins TRBV29-1 to TRBJ2-3, with 7 bases fitting TRBD2. Germline-derived CDR1 and CDR2 are SQVTM and ANQGSEA. The CDR3 covers 15 residues. The V gene end was trimmed by 8 bases and the J gene end by 0 bases; junction bases not matched to a gene: 11. CDR3 sequence: CSTPTSRKSTDTQYF. Here the CDR3 DNA reads TGCAGCACCCCGACTAGCAGGAAGAGCACAGATACGCAGTATTTT.